These 14 T cell receptor beta chains originate from one sample sequenced in a study of graft-versus-host responses after intestinal transplantation. Measured with immunoSEQ multiplex PCR; TCRdb has only the in-frame clones, and not every one. The data contain some 110,000 clones, more than 85% of them singletons. The antigens these receptors bind are not known. The input for sequencing was unstimulated CD4+ T cells sorted from spleen or lymph node cells, taken before intestinal transplant. These receptor sequences come from a human donor who received an intestinal transplant.

This chain uses TRBV27 with TRBJ2-7; unclear D gene. Trimming shortened V by 0 bases and J by 0 bases, and 6 bases separated the two germline ends. This CDR3 spans 14 amino acids. Per the germline V gene, CDR1 is MNHEY and CDR2 is SMNVEV (reference sequence). The CDR3, as DNA: TGTGCCAGCAGTTTATCCCCTGGCTCCTACGAGCAGTACTTC. Translated, it gives CASSLSPGSYEQYF.

The V and J genes are TRBV6-1 and TRBJ1-1, with D tentatively TRBD1 (5 bases). CDR1 and CDR2 from the germline V gene are MNHNS and SASEGT. The CDR3 has 12 amino acids. CDR3 bases: TGTGCGGGGGTTTCAATGAACACTGAAGCTTTCTTT. Protein product: CAGVSMNTEAFF.

The V and J genes are TRBV11-3 and TRBJ2-5; 9 nucleotides agree with TRBD1. V gave up 6 bases and J gave up 2 bases; unmatched junction bases: 10. CDR1 is SGHNT and CDR2 is YENEEA in the germline V gene. The CDR3 is 16 amino acids. The chain's CDR3 is CASSFRDRVQQETQYF. The CDR3, as DNA: TGTGCCAGCAGTTTTCGGGACAGGGTGCAACAAGAGACCCAGTACTTC.

The chain joins TRBV19 to TRBJ1-4; 10 bases line up with TRBD1. CDR1 LNHDA and CDR2 SQIVND come from the germline V gene (reference sequence). V gave up 6 bases and J gave up 10 bases; unmatched junction bases: 5. The CDR3 covers 13 residues. This CDR3 is CASRRTGGGKLFF. CDR3 in DNA: TGTGCCAGTAGACGGACAGGGGGTGGAAAACTGTTTTTT.

The chain links TRBV9 to TRBJ2-2; no definite D call. The CDR3 spans 13 residues. V was pared by 3 bases and J by 4 bases, with 7 bases between. CDR1 is SGDLS, CDR2 YYNGEE, per germline. The CDR3 spells CASSALRTGELFF. In DNA, the CDR3 is TGTGCCAGCAGCGCCCTGCGCACCGGGGAGCTGTTTTTT.

This chain links TRBV2 with TRBJ1-1; TRBD1 is a possible D gene (5 bases). Looked up from germline, CDR1 is SNHLY and CDR2 is FYNNEI. The CDR3 has 12 residues. Trimming left V 6 bases short and J 5 bases short, with 10 bases between. CDR3 region: CASSVRGTEAFF. CDR3 sequence (DNA): TGTGCCAGCAGCGTAAGGGGAACTGAAGCTTTCTTT.

This rearrangement joins TRBV10-3 to TRBJ1-6, with a possible D match to TRBD1 (5 bases). This CDR3 comprises 15 residues. With 5 bases removed from V and 6 bases from J, the gap between germline ends came to 14 bases. Germline loops: CDR1 ENHRY, CDR2 SYGVKD. The CDR3 is CAISRQGKGNSPLHF. CDR3 nucleotides: TGTGCCATCAGTCGCCAGGGTAAGGGTAATTCACCCCTCCACTTT.

V gene TRBV7-3 combines with J gene TRBJ1-1, with TRBD1 as a possible D gene (5 bases). The CDR3 is made up of 13 amino acids. Trimming shortened V by 3 bases and J by 1 base, and 6 bases separated the two germline ends. CDR1 SGHTA and CDR2 FQGTGA come from the germline V gene. The DNA of the CDR3 is TGTGCCAGCAGCTTTCAGGGGAACACTGAAGCTTTCTTT. Amino acid sequence: CASSFQGNTEAFF.

In DNA, the CDR3 is TGTGCCAGCTCACCTGGCAGGGGGCCTTGGGAGCAGTACTTC. Amino acid sequence: CASSPGRGPWEQYF. The rearrangement joins TRBV18 to TRBJ2-7; 8 bases fit TRBD1. The CDR3 contains 14 residues. Germline assignment: CDR1 KGHSH and CDR2 LQKENI. J lost 7 bases, V lost 3 bases, and 8 bases had no gene match.

The V and J genes are TRBV5-4 and TRBJ2-3; no firm D call. The germline CDR1 and CDR2 sequences are SGHNT and YYREEE (reference sequence). The V end lost 1 base, the J end lost 5 bases, and 8 bases lay between the germline ends. This CDR3 is 13 amino acids long. Here the CDR3 DNA reads TGTGCCAGCAGCTTGAAAATGGTAGATACGCAGTATTTT. As protein: CASSLKMVDTQYF.

This rearrangement joins TRBV9 to TRBJ2-2; D gene uncertain. Per germline, CDR1 SGDLS and CDR2 YYNGEE. Trimming took off 8 bases at V and 6 bases at J, with 8 bases between the two ends. The CDR3 sequence is 11 residues long. The CDR3 DNA reads TGTGCCAGATCATCCCCCGGGGAGCTGTTTTTT. It yields the protein CARSSPGELFF. The whole variable domain, filled in from reference TRBV9 and TRBJ2-2, reads DSGVTQTPKHLITATGQRVTLRCSPRSGDLSVYWYQQSLDQGLQFLIQYYNGEERAKGNILERFSAQQFPDLHSELNLSSLELGDSALYFCARSSPGELFFGEGSRLTVL.

The chain carries TRBV6-1 and TRBJ1-5, with 9 positions matching TRBD1. Germline V lookup: CDR1 MNHNS, CDR2 SASEGT. Losses at the gene ends were 4 bases for V and 4 bases for J; bases not matched to a gene: 11. This CDR3 has 17 amino acids. Here the CDR3 reads CASSANRGRPLNQPQHF. CDR3 coding DNA: TGTGCCAGCAGTGCAAACAGGGGGCGCCCATTGAATCAGCCCCAGCATTTT.

V gene TRBV7-9 combines with J gene TRBJ1-2; D unresolved. Trimming removed 1 base from V and 4 bases from J, with 10 bases in between. The CDR3 runs 14 residues. Germline CDR1 SEHNR, CDR2 FQNEAQ (reference sequence). The CDR3 DNA reads as TGTGCCAGCAGCTTAGATTTGGGCTTCTATGGCTACACCTTC. This gives the protein CASSLDLGFYGYTF.

The CDR3 is CASGLVTGSNSPLHF. CDR3 nucleotide sequence: TGTGCTAGTGGTTTGGTAACGGGGTCTAATTCACCCCTCCACTTT. This rearrangement joins TRBV12-5 to TRBJ1-6; D ambiguous. The germline V gene encodes CDR1 LGHNT and CDR2 FRNRAP. The CDR3 is 15 residues long. Between the trimmed V and J ends, which lost 0 bases and 6 bases, there was a span of 9 bases.